The sequence of this TCR beta chain was determined in a study of blood T cell repertoires in COVID-19. The overall study: The United States, Italy and Spain supplied acute and convalescent COVID-19 samples. Sources were T cells, B-cell-depleted T cells, or PBMCs; the material itself was cDNA or gDNA.

Methods used by the authors: Nucleated cell counts were estimated from reference gene primer amplification. This table comes from immunoSEQ multiplex PCR, and its TCRdb copy is limited to in-frame clones, with some not included. V and J calls plus clone size are reproduced from that table; the DNA served to infer D and trimming. This repertoire shows 35,000 to 50,000 clones, approximately 90% found once; its top ten account for 2% to 2.5%. Germline V CDR1 and CDR2: SGHRS, YFSETQ. The CDR3 contains 14 residues. V was shortened by 0 bases and J by 3 bases, with 7 bases between the two germline ends. Material: peripheral blood. This TCR was recovered from a man aged 50 or older with active COVID-19. The J gene is TRBJ1-3, the V gene TRBV5-1; D is ambiguous. This CDR3 is CASSLAGYGNTIYF. In nucleotides, the CDR3 is TGCGCCAGCAGCTTGGCGGGTTATGGAAACACCATATATTTT.